The entry below describes one T cell receptor (beta chain). The antigen is not known. This specimen belongs to a study of cytomegalovirus exposure and HLA in healthy donors. V was clipped by 2 bases and J by 2 bases; unmatched bases: 7. The CDR3 has 16 residues. Germline V gene data show CDR1 as SGHVS and CDR2 as FQNEAQ. General study findings and limits: Researchers reported in a later analysis that a missense DCLRE1C variant was tied to TCR beta V- and J-gene trimming. Certain indistinguishable V segments, among them TRBV6-2 and TRBV6-3, were excluded. In a later analysis, CMV-associated beta chains were mostly HLA-associated, it appeared. Association with HLA alleles at 0.05 false discovery rate was found for 15,000 or so TCR beta sequences in a later analysis.

13 Jbeta primers and 60 Vbeta primers were used for the PCR. Only in-frame clones appear in the TCRdb table, and some are missing; sequencing was by immunoSEQ multiplex PCR. This table holds about 180,000 clones, about 81% found once. The receptor was isolated from a woman between 25 and 40 years old in good health and CMV-seronegative. The sample comprised PBMCs. The chain carries TRBV7-8 and TRBJ1-1; 8 nucleotides line up with TRBD1. CDR3 DNA sequence: TGTGCCAGCAGCTTACCCCGGACAGGGAAAAACACTGAAGCTTTCTTT. Residues: CASSLPRTGKNTEAFF. The full variable domain, with the rest looked up from reference TRBV7-8 and TRBJ1-1, is GAGVSQSPRYKVAKRGQDVALRCDPISGHVSLFWYQQALGQGPEFLTYFQNEAQLDKSGLPSDRFFAERPEGSVSTLKIQRTQQEDSAVYLCASSLPRTGKNTEAFFGQGTRLTVV.